These T cell receptor beta chains were read from a single sample in a study of blood T cell repertoires in COVID-19. Generated by immunoSEQ multiplex PCR, the TCRdb table keeps only in-frame clones and is missing some. Found here are 220,000 or so clones, approximately 85% of them singletons; the top ten hold approximately 2.6%. Source material: peripheral blood. Receptors were obtained from a man over 45 who had recovered from COVID-19. CDR3s leave out the opening cysteine and the closing phenylalanine or tryptophan.

v_call	j_call	cdr3_aa
TRBV24-1	TRBJ2-5	ATSPGEATQY
TRBV19	TRBJ2-5	ASSEDRQETQY
TRBV15	TRBJ1-4	ATSRDIPGGSEKLF
TRBV6-1	TRBJ2-7	ASSEEAGGSSYEQY
TRBV6-1	TRBJ1-2	ASSESGGDNYGYT
TRBV30	TRBJ2-7	AWSVLGTESYEQY
TRBV6-1	TRBJ2-5	ASSEELAGVGQETQY
TRBV28	TRBJ1-2	ASRPGGRVFGYT
TRBV4-2	TRBJ2-3	ASSQAMGSTDTQY
TRBV27	TRBJ2-7	ASSSAGTPYEQY
TRBV6-5	TRBJ2-7	ASRPTGLGYEQY
TRBV11-2	TRBJ2-7	ASSPISRRRGESYEQY
TRBV19	TRBJ2-2	ASSAGGIANTGELF
TRBV18	TRBJ1-4	ASSQNLVGSSTNEKLF
TRBV13	TRBJ1-5	ASSLQGGNQPQH
TRBV9	TRBJ1-5	ASSGRAGTASQPQH
TRBV6-1	TRBJ1-5	ASSEQIRGPAAQPQH
TRBV30	TRBJ2-1	AWSPPPSGFYNEQF
TRBV27	TRBJ2-1	ASRRFNNEQF
TRBV28	TRBJ1-1	ASSLSQGYTEAF
TRBV2	TRBJ1-1	ASNPGQGVLPEAF
TRBV5-4	TRBJ1-1	ASSRTSNTEAF
TRBV10-1	TRBJ2-7	ASSEPGSYEQY
TRBV27	TRBJ2-5	ASSLFWASGSGWQTQY
TRBV9	TRBJ2-1	ASSVRLAGWGSYNEQF
TRBV9	TRBJ1-6	ASGRGEGSPLH
TRBV6-1	TRBJ2-7	ASSDLHGTSVTYEQY
TRBV28	TRBJ2-5	ASSYLTKPGETQY
TRBV7-9	TRBJ2-2	ASSLRGGELF
TRBV6-5	TRBJ1-2	ASSYSFVDSYT
TRBV30	TRBJ2-1	AWSPISGRIRENEQF
TRBV6-1	TRBJ2-1	ASSEKEAGGNEQF
TRBV7-2	TRBJ2-3	ASSFGPIGTGTQY
TRBV5-4	TRBJ1-2	ASTSGGYYYGYT
TRBV28	TRBJ1-5	ASRKEGAWGGQPQH
TRBV11-2	TRBJ2-2	ASSQQRSGANTGELF
TRBV24-1	TRBJ2-1	ATAGTSGIVDEQF
TRBV5-1	TRBJ2-1	ASRWGGESGRSYNEQF
TRBV10-3	TRBJ2-3	AISEPLGIAGGSDTQY
TRBV2	TRBJ1-2	ASSVWQFDGYT
TRBV4-2	TRBJ2-1	ASSAPGTSGSNEQF
TRBV18	TRBJ2-6	ASSRGQGYSGANVLT
TRBV10-2	TRBJ2-7	ASGGLAGGMPEQY
TRBV27	TRBJ2-7	ASSFKTGYEQY
TRBV6-6	TRBJ1-4	ASNQRQGNEKLF
TRBV19	TRBJ2-3	ASSRTASQRLDTQY
TRBV29-1	TRBJ2-1	SVGWGGRWNEQF
TRBV19	TRBJ2-7	ASRAGRSYEQY
TRBV27	TRBJ2-3	ASSSSLRPDTQY
TRBV14	TRBJ1-4	ASSQGQGYEKLF
TRBV27	TRBJ1-1	ASRGGPNTEAF
TRBV24-1	TRBJ2-7	ATSDGVPYEQY
TRBV19	TRBJ2-2	ASSIEGTGELF
TRBV27	TRBJ1-2	ASSSQGWANYGYT